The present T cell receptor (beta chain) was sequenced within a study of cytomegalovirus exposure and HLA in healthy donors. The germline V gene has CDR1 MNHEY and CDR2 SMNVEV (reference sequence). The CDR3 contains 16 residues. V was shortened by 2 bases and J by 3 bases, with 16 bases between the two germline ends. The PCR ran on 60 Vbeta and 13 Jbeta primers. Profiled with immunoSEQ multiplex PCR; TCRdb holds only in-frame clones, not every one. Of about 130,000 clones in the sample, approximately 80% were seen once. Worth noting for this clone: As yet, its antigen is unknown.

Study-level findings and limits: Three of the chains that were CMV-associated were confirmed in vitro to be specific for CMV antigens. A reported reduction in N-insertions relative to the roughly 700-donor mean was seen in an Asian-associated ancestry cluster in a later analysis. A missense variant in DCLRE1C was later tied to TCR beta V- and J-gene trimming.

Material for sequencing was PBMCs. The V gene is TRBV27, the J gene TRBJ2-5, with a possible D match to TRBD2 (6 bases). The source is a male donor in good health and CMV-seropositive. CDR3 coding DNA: TGTGCCAGCAGTTTACCGGGACTTAATGGGGAAGAGACCCAGTACTTC. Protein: CASSLPGLNGEETQYF.